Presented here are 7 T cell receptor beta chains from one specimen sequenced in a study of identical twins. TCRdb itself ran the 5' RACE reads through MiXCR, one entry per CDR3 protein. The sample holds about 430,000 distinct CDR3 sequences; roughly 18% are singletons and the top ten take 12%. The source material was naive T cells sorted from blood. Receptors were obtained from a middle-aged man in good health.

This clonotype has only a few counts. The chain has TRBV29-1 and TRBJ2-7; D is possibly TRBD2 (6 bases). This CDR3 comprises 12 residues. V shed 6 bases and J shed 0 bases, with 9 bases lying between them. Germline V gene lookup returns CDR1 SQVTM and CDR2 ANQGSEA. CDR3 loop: CSVTEGSYEQYF. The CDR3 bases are TGCAGCGTGACGGAGGGCTCCTACGAGCAGTACTTC.

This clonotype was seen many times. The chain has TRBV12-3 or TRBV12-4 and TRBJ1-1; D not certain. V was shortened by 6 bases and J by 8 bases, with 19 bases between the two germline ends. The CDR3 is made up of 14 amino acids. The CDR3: CASSPGASYAEAFF. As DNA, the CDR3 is TGTGCCAGCAGCCCGGGAGCCTCATATGCCGAAGCTTTCTTT.

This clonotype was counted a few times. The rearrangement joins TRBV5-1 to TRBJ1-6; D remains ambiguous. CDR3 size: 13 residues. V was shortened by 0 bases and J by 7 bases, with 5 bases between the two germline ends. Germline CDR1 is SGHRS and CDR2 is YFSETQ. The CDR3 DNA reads TGCGCCAGCAGCTTGGAGTGGAATTCACCCCTCCACTTT. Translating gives CASSLEWNSPLHF.

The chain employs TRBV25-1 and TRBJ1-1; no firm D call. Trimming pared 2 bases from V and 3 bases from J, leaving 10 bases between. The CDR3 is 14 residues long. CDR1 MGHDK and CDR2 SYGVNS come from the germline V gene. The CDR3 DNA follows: TGTGCCAGCAGTGAAACCAACTTCTACACTGAAGCTTTCTTT. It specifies CASSETNFYTEAFF.

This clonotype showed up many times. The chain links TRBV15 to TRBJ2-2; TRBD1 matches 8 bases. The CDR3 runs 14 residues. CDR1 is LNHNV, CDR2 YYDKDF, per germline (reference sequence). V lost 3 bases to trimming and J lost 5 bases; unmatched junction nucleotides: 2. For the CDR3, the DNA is TGTGCCACCAGCAGGGACAGGGTAACCGGGGAGCTGTTTTTT. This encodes CATSRDRVTGELFF.

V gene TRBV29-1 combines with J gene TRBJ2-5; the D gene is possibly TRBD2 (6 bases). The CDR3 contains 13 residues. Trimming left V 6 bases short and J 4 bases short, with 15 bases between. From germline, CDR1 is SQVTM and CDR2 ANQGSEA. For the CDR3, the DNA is TGCAGCGTCGGGGGAAGTAGAGGAGAGACCCAGTACTTC. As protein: CSVGGSRGETQYF.

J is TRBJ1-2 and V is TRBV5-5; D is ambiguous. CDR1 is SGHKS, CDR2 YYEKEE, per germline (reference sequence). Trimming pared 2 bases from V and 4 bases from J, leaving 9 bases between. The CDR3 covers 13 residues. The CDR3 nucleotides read TGTGCCAGCAGCTTCGGGTCCTCCTATGGCTACACCTTC. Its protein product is CASSFGSSYGYTF.